These 17 T cell receptor beta chains originate from one sample sequenced in a study of blood T cell repertoires in COVID-19. Sequencing was performed with immunoSEQ multiplex PCR; in TCRdb, only in-frame clones are kept and a portion is missing. The repertoire holds about 240,000 clones, with 80% to 90% as singletons. The specimen was peripheral blood. These receptors were obtained from a man aged 60 to 75 with acute or convalescent COVID-19.

The chain has TRBV5-6 and TRBJ2-7; TRBD1 might be the D (5 bases). Per the germline V gene, CDR1 is SGHDT and CDR2 is YYEEEE. Between the trimmed V and J ends, which lost 4 bases and 3 bases, there was a span of 8 bases. The CDR3 is made up of 12 amino acids. The CDR3 loop is CASSTDNYEQYF. CDR3 in DNA: TGTGCCAGCAGCACGGACAACTACGAGCAGTACTTC.

This chain links TRBV28 with TRBJ2-5, with TRBD1 matching 7 bases. The CDR3 is made up of 15 amino acids. Germline V CDR1 and CDR2: MDHEN, SYDVKM. V lost 3 bases and J lost 0; bases outside the gene matches: 4. The CDR3 nucleotides read TGTGCCAGCAGTTTTGGGGACAGTGACCAAGAGACCCAGTACTTC. Its translation is CASSFGDSDQETQYF.

The chain links TRBV9 to TRBJ2-7; D is ambiguous. Germline loops: CDR1 SGDLS, CDR2 YYNGEE. The CDR3 is made up of 16 amino acids. Trimming took 0 bases from V and 0 from J, leaving 13 bases between them. The CDR3 nucleotides read TGTGCCAGCAGCGTAGGTTCAACTACACTCTCCTACGAGCAGTACTTC. It is translated as CASSVGSTTLSYEQYF.

The rearrangement joins TRBV29-1 to TRBJ2-7; possible D gene TRBD1, 5 bases. V was pared by 3 bases and J by 5 bases, with 14 bases between. This CDR3 contains 13 residues. CDR1 and CDR2 (germline): SQVTM, ANQGSEA. CDR3 nucleotides: TGCAGCGTTGATACCTCAGGGCTGAACGAGCAGTACTTC. Its protein is CSVDTSGLNEQYF.

The rearrangement links TRBV5-1 to TRBJ2-2; TRBD2 matches at 8 bases. From germline, CDR1 is SGHRS and CDR2 YFSETQ. CDR3 length: 15 residues. Losses at the gene ends were 4 bases for V and 5 bases for J; bases not matched to a gene: 7. CDR3 amino acids: CASSTQTSVTGELFF. The CDR3 DNA reads as TGCGCCAGCAGCACCCAGACTAGCGTAACCGGGGAGCTGTTTTTT.

This rearrangement joins TRBV19 to TRBJ1-5; D is unclear. V lost 3 bases and J 0 bases, leaving 21 bases between the germline ends. The CDR3 contains 19 residues. Germline V gene lookup returns CDR1 LNHDA and CDR2 SQIVND (reference sequence). The CDR3 DNA follows: TGTGCCAGTAGTATCGCTAGGATCGGCGGATTCCTTAGCAATCAGCCCCAGCATTTT. This codes for CASSIARIGGFLSNQPQHF.

The chain combines TRBV3-1 (or the pseudogene TRBV3-2) with TRBJ2-2; D might be TRBD2 (6 bases). From germline, CDR1 is LGHDT and CDR2 YNNKEL (reference sequence). There are 17 residues in the CDR3. V lost 5 bases and J 2 bases, leaving 18 bases between the germline ends. The CDR3 protein is CASSLTVGGSNTGELFF. The DNA for the CDR3 is TGTGCCAGCAGCTTGACGGTGGGGGGATCTAACACCGGGGAGCTGTTTTTT.

In nucleotides, the CDR3 is TGCGCCAGCAGCTTGACAGGGGCCTATGGCTACACCTTC. Encoded protein: CASSLTGAYGYTF. The chain links TRBV5-1 to TRBJ1-2; TRBD1 aligns across 7 bases. Germline loops: CDR1 SGHRS, CDR2 YFSETQ. The CDR3 has 13 amino acids. The ends lost 1 base at V and 4 bases at J; junction bases unmatched: 1.

This clone was observed a single time. The chain joins TRBV5-8 to TRBJ1-2; 11 nucleotides align to TRBD1. The CDR3 consists of 15 residues. Germline V gene sequence: CDR1 SGHTS, CDR2 YDEGEE. After removal of 4 bases from V and 4 bases from J, the junction contained 6 bases not matched to a gene. The CDR3 protein is CASSTWTGGGYGYTF. The DNA of the CDR3 is TGTGCCAGCAGCACGTGGACAGGGGGCGGCTATGGCTACACCTTC.

The chain has TRBV19 and TRBJ1-1, with 8 bases identical to TRBD1. The junction had 8 bases not matched to a gene; V was cut back by 0 bases and J by 2 bases. This CDR3 region has 17 residues. Germline CDR1 reads LNHDA; CDR2 reads SQIVND (reference sequence). CDR3 region: CASSIDSATGANTEAFF. The CDR3 DNA sequence: TGTGCCAGTAGTATAGACTCGGCGACAGGGGCCAACACTGAAGCTTTCTTT.

The CDR3 DNA reads as TGTGCCAGCAGCCGAACAGGGGAGCGGGGCTACACCTTC. Its protein product is CASSRTGERGYTF. This rearrangement joins TRBV3-1 (or the pseudogene TRBV3-2) to TRBJ1-2; 7 nucleotides agree with TRBD1. Germline V CDR1 and CDR2: LGHDT, YNNKEL (reference sequence). The junction had 7 bases not matched to a gene; V was cut back by 4 bases and J by 8 bases. The CDR3 loop spans 13 amino acids.

The V call is TRBV6-5, the J call TRBJ2-2; D is perhaps TRBD2 (6 bases). Per germline, CDR1 MNHEY and CDR2 SVGAGI. The length of the CDR3 is 15 residues. Trimming removed 6 bases from V and 5 bases from J, with 16 bases in between. The CDR3 sequence is CASSQDGGDTGELFF. The CDR3 DNA reads TGTGCCAGCAGCCAGGACGGGGGTGATACCGGGGAGCTGTTTTTT.

The chain links TRBV28 to TRBJ1-5, with TRBD1 as a possible D gene (6 bases). Between the trimmed V and J ends, which lost 3 bases and 7 bases, there was a span of 16 bases. CDR3 length: 15 residues. Germline values: CDR1 MDHEN, CDR2 SYDVKM. CDR3 in amino acids: CASSFLQGIGQPQHF. DNA for the CDR3: TGTGCCAGCAGTTTCCTACAGGGAATAGGGCAGCCCCAGCATTTT.

This chain uses TRBV11-3 with TRBJ2-7; D gene ambiguous. This CDR3 is 15 amino acids long. Germline loops: CDR1 SGHNT, CDR2 YENEEA. Trimming shortened V by 0 bases and J by 0 bases, and 9 bases separated the two germline ends. CDR3 nucleotides: TGTGCCAGCAGCTTAGATGAGGCCCGCTCCTACGAGCAGTACTTC. This gives the protein CASSLDEARSYEQYF. The full variable domain, rest sourced from reference TRBV11-3 and TRBJ2-7, is EAGVVQSPRYKIIEKKQPVAFWCNPISGHNTLYWYLQNLGQGPELLIRYENEEAVDDSQLPKDRFSAERLKGVDSTLKIQPAELGDSAVYLCASSLDEARSYEQYFGPGTRLTVT.

The chain recombines TRBV10-3 with TRBJ2-1; 8 nucleotides line up with TRBD2. Per germline, CDR1 ENHRY and CDR2 SYGVKD. V was clipped by 4 bases and J by 4 bases; unmatched bases: 6. This CDR3 has 15 amino acids. Here the CDR3 DNA reads TGTGCCATCAGTGTCCCAGCGGGAGCATACAATGAGCAGTTCTTC. The encoded protein is CAISVPAGAYNEQFF.

This chain uses TRBV7-8 with TRBJ2-7; tentative D call: TRBD2 (5 bases). CDR3 length: 15 residues. CDR1 is SGHVS, CDR2 FQNEAQ, per germline. V was trimmed by 3 bases and J by 2 bases, leaving 14 bases between them. In DNA form, the CDR3 reads TGTGCCAGCAGCTTGGGCGGGCCAGGAACCTACGAGCAGTACTTC. It yields the protein CASSLGGPGTYEQYF.

The genes are TRBV9 and TRBJ2-7; 12 positions match TRBD2. The junction had 2 bases not matched to a gene; V was cut back by 3 bases and J by 4 bases. Per the germline V gene, CDR1 is SGDLS and CDR2 is YYNGEE. The CDR3 contains 14 residues. In nucleotides, the CDR3 is TGTGCCAGCAGCGGACTAGCGGGGGCGTACGAGCAGTACTTC. It is translated as CASSGLAGAYEQYF.